This entry lists 11 T cell receptor beta chains sequenced from one sample in a study of human T cells and chemical hapten exposure. The time point: patch test 2, 6 weeks after DPC sensitization. Described treatment: therapeutic diphenylcyclopropenone sensitization with weekly scalp DPC. TCRdb re-derived calls from the RACE reads in MiXCR, one entry per CDR3 protein. In the table there are about 73,000 distinct CDR3 sequences, 8.5% of which are singletons. Sequenced material: whole blood, taken in connection with sensitization to the hapten diphenylcyclopropenone (DPC). Receptor source: a woman aged 50 to 65 with alopecia areata. Some clones in this sample may be carry-over from other donors' samples.

This clonotype turned up a few times. V is TRBV6-5 and J is TRBJ2-7; D is possibly TRBD1 or TRBD2 (5 bases each). V gave up 2 bases and J gave up 4 bases, with 9 bases separating them. In germline, CDR1 is MNHEY, CDR2 SVGAGI. The CDR3 runs 13 residues. For the CDR3, the DNA is TGTGCCAGCAGTTACGGGACCGAGTACGAGCAGTACTTC. It is translated as CASSYGTEYEQYF.

This clonotype was picked up one time. A read error may be the cause here, since a much bigger clone is one base away. The rearrangement links TRBV4-3 to TRBJ2-7; D perhaps matches TRBD1 (6 bases). The V end lost 2 bases, the J end lost 9 bases, and 17 bases lay between the germline ends. Germline CDR1 is LGHNA and CDR2 is YSLEER. The CDR3 extends over 14 amino acids. The DNA of the CDR3 is TGCGCCAGCAGCCAACAAACTTCCACAGGGCGGCAGTACTTC. Its translation: CASSQQTSTGRQYF.

This clonotype was detected only a few times. The V call is TRBV27, the J call TRBJ2-7; D possibly matches TRBD1 or TRBD2 (5 bases each). This CDR3 has 16 amino acids. With 6 bases removed from V and 2 bases from J, the gap between germline ends came to 20 bases. Germline V gene data show CDR1 as MNHEY and CDR2 as SMNVEV (reference sequence). As DNA, the CDR3 is TGTGCCAGCAGACTATCCACCGGGACCGGACCCTACGAGCAGTACTTC. It is translated as CASRLSTGTGPYEQYF.

As concerns this clonotype: This is likely a read error, given that the CDR3 carries no conserved phenylalanine or tryptophan at its end. V and J are TRBV27 and TRBJ1-1; D possibly corresponds to TRBD1 (6 bases). Trimming pared 2 bases from V and 7 bases from J, leaving 11 bases between. The CDR3 has 13 amino acids. The germline CDR1 and CDR2 sequences are MNHEY and SMNVEV (reference sequence). The CDR3 DNA follows: TGTGCCAGCAGTTTAACGGGGGGCGGTGAAGCTTTCTCT. Translated: CASSLTGGGEAFS.

This clonotype came up a few times. V usage is TRBV9 and J usage is TRBJ1-1; D might be TRBD1 (6 bases). The CDR3 length is 17 residues. Trimming cost V 3 bases and J 1 base, with 19 bases left between them. Germline CDR1 reads SGDLS; CDR2 reads YYNGEE. The CDR3 reads CASSAPNLTGRNTEAFF. The CDR3, as DNA: TGTGCCAGCAGCGCCCCGAACTTAACAGGGCGGAACACTGAAGCTTTCTTT.

This clonotype has at least ten counts. The chain employs TRBV5-1 and TRBJ2-3; TRBD1 matches at 7 bases. The CDR3 contains 14 residues. Germline assignment: CDR1 SGHRS and CDR2 YFSETQ. V gave up 10 bases and J gave up 2 bases; unmatched junction bases: 10. The CDR3, as DNA: TGCGCCTCCAACGAAGGGGGCCACACAGATACGCAGTATTTT. Translating it yields CASNEGGHTDTQYF.

This clonotype came up a few times. The CDR3 sequence: CASTRDSYNEQFF. The CDR3 DNA follows: TGTGCCAGCACCAGGGACAGCTACAATGAGCAGTTCTTC. This sequence joins TRBV6-2 or TRBV6-3 and TRBJ2-1, with 7 bases lining up with TRBD1. J lost 3 bases, V lost 7 bases, and 3 bases had no gene match. The CDR3 is 13 residues long. Germline CDR1 MNHEY, CDR2 SVGEGT.

This clonotype was seen at least ten times. The rearrangement uses TRBV5-6 and TRBJ2-3; 8 bases are shared with TRBD1. From germline, CDR1 is SGHDT and CDR2 YYEEEE. After removal of 0 bases from V and 4 bases from J, the junction contained 4 bases not matched to a gene. The CDR3 covers 15 residues. The CDR3 nucleotides are TGTGCCAGCAGCTTGGAAACAGGGGGTCCAGATACGCAGTATTTT. It is translated as CASSLETGGPDTQYF.

This clonotype showed up just a few times. This chain joins TRBV10-2 and TRBJ2-2, with D unresolved. Germline CDR1 reads WSHSY; CDR2 reads SAAADI. This CDR3 has 14 residues. V was clipped by 4 bases and J by 5 bases, with 11 bases between them. The CDR3 reads CASSVGSPTGELFF. CDR3 nucleotides: TGCGCCAGCAGTGTGGGTAGCCCTACCGGGGAGCTGTTTTTT.

This clonotype was found a few times. The rearrangement joins TRBV7-2 to TRBJ2-7; TRBD2 might be the D (6 bases). The CDR3 contains 15 residues. In germline, CDR1 is SGHTA, CDR2 FQGNSA. V was cut by 5 bases and J by 2 bases, with 16 bases left in between. The CDR3: CASSREASVTYEQYF. CDR3 nucleotide sequence: TGTGCCAGCAGCAGAGAGGCTAGCGTGACCTACGAGCAGTACTTC.

The chain is built from TRBV2 and TRBJ2-7, with 15 bases that match TRBD2. Trimming removed 3 bases from V and 10 bases from J; junction bases left unmatched: 4. This CDR3 has 14 residues. From germline, CDR1 is SNHLY and CDR2 FYNNEI. The CDR3 DNA follows: TGTGCCAGCAGTGAGAGGACTAGCGGGGGGGACCAGTACTTC. As protein: CASSERTSGGDQYF.